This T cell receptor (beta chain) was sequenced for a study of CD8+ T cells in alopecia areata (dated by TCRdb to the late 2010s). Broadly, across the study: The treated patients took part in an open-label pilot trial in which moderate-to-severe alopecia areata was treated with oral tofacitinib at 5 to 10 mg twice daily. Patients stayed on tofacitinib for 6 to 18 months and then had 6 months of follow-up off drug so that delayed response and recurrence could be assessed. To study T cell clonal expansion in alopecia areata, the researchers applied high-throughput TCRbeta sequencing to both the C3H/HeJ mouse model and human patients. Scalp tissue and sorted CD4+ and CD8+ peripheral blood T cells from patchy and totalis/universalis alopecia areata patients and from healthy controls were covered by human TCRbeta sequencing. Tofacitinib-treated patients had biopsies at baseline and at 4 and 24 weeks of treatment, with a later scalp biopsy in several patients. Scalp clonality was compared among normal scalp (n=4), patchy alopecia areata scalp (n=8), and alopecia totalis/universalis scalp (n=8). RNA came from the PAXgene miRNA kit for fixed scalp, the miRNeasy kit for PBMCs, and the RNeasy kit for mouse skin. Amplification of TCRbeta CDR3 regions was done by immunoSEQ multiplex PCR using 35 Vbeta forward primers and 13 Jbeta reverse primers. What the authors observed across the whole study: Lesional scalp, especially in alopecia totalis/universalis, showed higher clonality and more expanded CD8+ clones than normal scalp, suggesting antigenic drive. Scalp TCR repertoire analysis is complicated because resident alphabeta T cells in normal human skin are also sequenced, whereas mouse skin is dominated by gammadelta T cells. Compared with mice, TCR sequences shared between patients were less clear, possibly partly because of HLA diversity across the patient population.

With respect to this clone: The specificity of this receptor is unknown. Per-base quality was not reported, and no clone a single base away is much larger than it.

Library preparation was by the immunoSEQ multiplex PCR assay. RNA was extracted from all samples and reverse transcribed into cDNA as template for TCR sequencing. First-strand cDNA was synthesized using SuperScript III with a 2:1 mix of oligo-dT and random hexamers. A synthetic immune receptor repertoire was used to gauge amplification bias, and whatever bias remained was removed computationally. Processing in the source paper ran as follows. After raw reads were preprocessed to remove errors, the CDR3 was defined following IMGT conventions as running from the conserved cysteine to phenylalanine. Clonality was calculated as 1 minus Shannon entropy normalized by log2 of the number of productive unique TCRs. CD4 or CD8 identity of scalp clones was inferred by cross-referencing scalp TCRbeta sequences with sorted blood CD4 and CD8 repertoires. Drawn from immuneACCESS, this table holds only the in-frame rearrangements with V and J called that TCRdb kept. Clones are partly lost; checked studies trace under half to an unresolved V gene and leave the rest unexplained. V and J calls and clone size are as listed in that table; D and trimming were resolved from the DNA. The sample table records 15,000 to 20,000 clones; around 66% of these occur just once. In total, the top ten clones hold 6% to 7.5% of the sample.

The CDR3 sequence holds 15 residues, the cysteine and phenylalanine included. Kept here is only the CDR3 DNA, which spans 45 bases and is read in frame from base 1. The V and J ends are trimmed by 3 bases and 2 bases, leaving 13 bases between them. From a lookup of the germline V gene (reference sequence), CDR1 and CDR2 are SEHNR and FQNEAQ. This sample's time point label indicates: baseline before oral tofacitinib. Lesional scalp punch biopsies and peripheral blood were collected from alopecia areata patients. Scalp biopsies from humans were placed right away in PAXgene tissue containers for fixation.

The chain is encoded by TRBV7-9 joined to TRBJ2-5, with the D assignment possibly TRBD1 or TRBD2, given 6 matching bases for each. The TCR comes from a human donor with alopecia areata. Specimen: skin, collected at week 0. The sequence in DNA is TGTGCCAGCAGCTTCTTGACAGGACTACAAGAGACCCAGTACTTC. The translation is CASSFLTGLQETQYF.